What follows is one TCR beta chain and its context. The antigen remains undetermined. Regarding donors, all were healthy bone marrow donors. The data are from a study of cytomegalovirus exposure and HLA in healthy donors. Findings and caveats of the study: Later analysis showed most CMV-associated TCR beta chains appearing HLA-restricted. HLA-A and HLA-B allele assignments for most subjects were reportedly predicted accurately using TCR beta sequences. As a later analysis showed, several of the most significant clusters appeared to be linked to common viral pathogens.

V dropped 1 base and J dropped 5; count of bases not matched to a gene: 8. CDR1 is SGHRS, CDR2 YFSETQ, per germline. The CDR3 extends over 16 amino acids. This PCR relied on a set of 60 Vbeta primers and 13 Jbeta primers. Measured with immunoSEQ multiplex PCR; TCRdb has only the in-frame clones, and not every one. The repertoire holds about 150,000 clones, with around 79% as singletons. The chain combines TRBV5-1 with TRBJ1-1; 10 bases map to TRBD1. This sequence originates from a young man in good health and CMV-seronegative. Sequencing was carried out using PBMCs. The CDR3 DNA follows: TGCGCCAGCAGCTTGCTTAGGACAGGGGGAAGGACTGAAGCTTTCTTT. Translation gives CASSLLRTGGRTEAFF.